This T cell receptor (beta chain) was sequenced during a study of blood T cell repertoires in COVID-19. Measured with immunoSEQ multiplex PCR; TCRdb has only the in-frame clones, and not every one. The table has some 120,000 clones, 80% to 90% seen once. Concerning this clone itself: Other DNA sequences of this sample code for an identical CDR3.

Germline trimming cut 4 bases from V and 4 bases from J; bases unmatched to any gene: 5. CDR3 length: 15 amino acids. Germline V gives CDR1 MDHEN, CDR2 SYDVKM. What was sequenced was peripheral blood. This clonotype originated in a man aged 65 to 85 with active or convalescent COVID-19. The rearrangement joins TRBV28 to TRBJ2-1; 9 nucleotides agree with TRBD1. In DNA, the CDR3 is TGTGCCAGCAGTTCGGGACAGGGACCTTACAATGAGCAGTTCTTC. This gives the protein CASSSGQGPYNEQFF.